This record concerns one T cell receptor (beta chain) sequence. This clonotype was seen a handful of times. What this receptor recognizes is not known. Nothing much larger sits one base from this clone, and base qualities are not available. The data originate from a study of T-cell memory formation after mild COVID-19 (TCRdb year 2021). About the study as a whole: Most TCR sequence clusters were specific to one of the two donors. T-cell clones expanding and contracting after mild COVID-19 in two donors were tracked by longitudinal TCRalpha and TCRbeta repertoire sequencing. The cohort comprised two young, previously healthy adult volunteers, one female and one male.

The study at large found these results: Some responding clones were detected in pre-infection memory, suggesting pre-existing cross-reactive memory T cells joined the SARS-CoV-2 response. Balanced CD4/CD8 phenotypes were observed for clones contracting from day 15 to 85, whereas a bias towards CD4+ was observed for a second wave of clones expanding from day 15 to 37. Contracting CD4+ clones turned up mainly in the CM and EM memory subsets, whereas EMRA was where CD8+ clones were enriched. The second-wave clones that peaked on day 37 were not confirmed to be SARS-CoV-2 specific. Only a couple of mild cases were covered in the study, and larger cohorts including severe cases with pre-infection samples were considered necessary.

PBMCs were isolated by Ficoll-Paque density gradient centrifugation. For CDR1 and CDR2, the germline V gene lists LGHNA and YSLEER. V was cut back by 1 base and J by 0 bases, leaving a gap of 12 bases between them. From the cysteine through the phenylalanine, the CDR3 covers 16 amino acids. Solely the CDR3 DNA is kept, with 48 bases framed from the first base. Sequencing instrument: Illumina NovaSeq 6000. Using 5'RACE with constant-segment primers, TCRalpha and TCRbeta cDNA libraries were constructed, with sample barcodes and unique molecular identifiers added in the process. RNA was extracted from every sample with Trizol reagent. Amplification of the libraries took two PCR steps, and the second step added a second sample barcode plus Illumina TruSeq adapters. Sequencing of the libraries was done on an Illumina NovaSeq, producing 2 x 150 bp paired-end reads. As for the authors' bioinformatics: The reads were demultiplexed and collapsed into UMI-guided consensus sequences using migec v1.2.7. Using mixcr v2.1.11, UMI consensuses were aligned to TRA and TRB V and J templates and then assembled into clonotypes. A clonotype was counted as expanded or contracted only if both edgeR and NoisET called the change significant, with noise models trained on biological replicates. edgeR calls used a false discovery rate-adjusted p below 0.01 and a log2 fold-change threshold of 1. As an exploratory analysis of dynamics, max-normalized trajectories of the 1000 most abundant clonotypes were examined by PCA with hierarchical clustering. The CD4 or CD8 phenotype of responding clones was assigned using the separately sequenced CD4+ and CD8+ repertoires. The public reads were run again by TCRdb, first through fastp at Q25 and then through MiXCR, and only productive beta chains were kept. Entries that share a CDR3 protein sequence are merged under the most common genes and DNA. These V and J calls are TCRdb output, not the study's own analysis. The sample data list roughly 450,000 distinct CDR3 sequences, and more than 15% of these were observed just once. The top ten hold 20% to 25% of the sample.

The source material was PBMCs or a T cell subset sorted from them (not recorded which). The clonotype comes from a man younger than 30 who had mild COVID-19 (a few samples of this study predate the infection). The sample titles of this study are shuffled in the database, so cell type and time point are left out; the donor was told from shared clones. The sequence is built from TRBV4-3 and TRBJ1-2; no D gene call is confident. The CDR3: CASSQVGREANYGYTF. The DNA sequence reads TGCGCCAGCAGCCAAGTGGGGAGGGAGGCTAACTATGGCTACACCTTC.